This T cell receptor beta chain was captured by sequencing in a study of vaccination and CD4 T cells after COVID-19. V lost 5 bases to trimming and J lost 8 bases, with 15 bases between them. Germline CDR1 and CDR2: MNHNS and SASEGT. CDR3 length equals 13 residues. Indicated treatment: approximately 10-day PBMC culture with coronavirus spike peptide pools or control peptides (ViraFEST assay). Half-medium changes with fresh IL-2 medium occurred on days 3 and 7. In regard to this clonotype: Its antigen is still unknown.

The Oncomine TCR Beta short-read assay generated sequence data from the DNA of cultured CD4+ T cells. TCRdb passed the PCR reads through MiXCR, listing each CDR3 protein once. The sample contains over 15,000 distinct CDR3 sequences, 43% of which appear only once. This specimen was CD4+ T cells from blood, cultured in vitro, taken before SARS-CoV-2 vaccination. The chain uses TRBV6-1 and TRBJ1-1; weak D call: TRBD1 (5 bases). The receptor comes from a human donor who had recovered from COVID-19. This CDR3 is CASSPEGLAEAFF. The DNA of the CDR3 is TGTGCCAGCAGTCCCGAGGGACTTGCAGAAGCTTTCTTT.